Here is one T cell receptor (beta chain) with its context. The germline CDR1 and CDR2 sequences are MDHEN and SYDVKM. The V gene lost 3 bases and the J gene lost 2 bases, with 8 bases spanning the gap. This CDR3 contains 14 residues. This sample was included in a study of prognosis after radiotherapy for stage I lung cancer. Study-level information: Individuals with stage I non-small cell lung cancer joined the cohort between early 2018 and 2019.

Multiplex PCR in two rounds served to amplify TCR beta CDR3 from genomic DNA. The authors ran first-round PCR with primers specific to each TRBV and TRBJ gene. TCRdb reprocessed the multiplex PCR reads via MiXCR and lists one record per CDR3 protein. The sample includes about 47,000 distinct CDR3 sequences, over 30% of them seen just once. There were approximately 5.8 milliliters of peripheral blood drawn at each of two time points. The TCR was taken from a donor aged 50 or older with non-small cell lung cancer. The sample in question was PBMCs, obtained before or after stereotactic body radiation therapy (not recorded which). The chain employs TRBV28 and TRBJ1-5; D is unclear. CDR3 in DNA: TGTGCCAGCAGTTTCAGTCTTGGCAATCAGCCCCAGCATTTT. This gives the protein CASSFSLGNQPQHF.